Listed here are 6 T cell receptor beta chains from one sample, sequenced in a study of T cell repertoires in cytomegalovirus infection. These receptors lack a known antigen. TCRdb re-derived calls from the reads in MiXCR, one entry per CDR3 protein. Among 640,000 or so distinct CDR3 sequences listed, around a third were seen once. The specimen was cultured PBMCs, collected from culture after CMV antigen stimulation. These receptors all stem from a human donor in good health (CMV status not recorded). Some clones in this sample may be carry-over from other donors' samples.

The rearrangement joins TRBV6-2 or TRBV6-3 to TRBJ2-1; TRBD2 matches 11 bases. The CDR3 loop spans 14 amino acids. J gave up 5 bases and V 6 bases, and 3 bases lay outside the gene matches. Looked up from germline, CDR1 is MNHEY and CDR2 is SVGEGT. CDR3 in DNA: TGTGCCAGCAGACTAGCGGGAGCCAACAATGAGCAGTTCTTC. Translated: CASRLAGANNEQFF.

The chain carries TRBV18 and TRBJ1-4, with a possible D match to TRBD1 (6 bases). Germline V gives CDR1 KGHSH, CDR2 LQKENI. V shed 8 bases and J shed 8 bases, with 18 bases lying between them. The CDR3 extends over 14 amino acids. The CDR3 DNA follows: TGTGCCAGCCGGACCGGTACAGGGCTAGAAAAACTGTTTTTT. It encodes CASRTGTGLEKLFF. Variable domain in full (rest from reference TRBV18 and TRBJ1-4): NAGVMQNPRHLVRRRGQEARLRCSPMKGHSHVYWYRQLPEEGLKFMVYLQKENIIDESGMPKERFSAEFPKEGPSILRIQQVVRGDSAAYFCASRTGTGLEKLFFGSGTQLSVL.

This clonotype has just a few counts. The rearrangement joins TRBV12-3 or TRBV12-4 to TRBJ2-7; the D gene is possibly TRBD1 (5 bases). The CDR3 contains 14 residues. V was trimmed by 6 bases and J by 1 base, leaving 13 bases between them. CDR3 region: CASSRQRTSYEQYF. Written as DNA, the CDR3 is TGTGCCAGCAGCCGACAGAGAACGTCCTACGAGCAGTACTTC.

The chain couples TRBV6-1 to TRBJ1-2; no reliable D call. CDR1 and CDR2 from the germline V gene are MNHNS and SASEGT. This CDR3 has 12 residues. The ends were cut back, 2 bases at V and 4 bases at J, with 5 bases in the middle. The CDR3 reads CASSEWFYGYTF. CDR3 sequence (DNA): TGTGCCAGCAGTGAATGGTTCTATGGCTACACCTTC.

The chain combines TRBV4-1 with TRBJ1-6, with a possible D match to TRBD1 (6 bases). Between the trimmed V and J ends, which lost 1 base and 5 bases, there was a span of 18 bases. The CDR3 is made up of 18 amino acids. CDR1 and CDR2 from the germline V gene are MGHRA and YSYEKL. The CDR3 loop reads CASSQGPNWGRNNSPLHF. The CDR3 bases are TGCGCCAGCAGCCAAGGTCCGAATTGGGGGCGGAATAATTCACCCCTCCACTTT.

The J gene is TRBJ2-5, the V gene TRBV7-2; D is ambiguous. Trimming removed 1 base at V and 1 base at J, with 10 bases between. Germline V gene sequence: CDR1 SGHTA, CDR2 FQGNSA. The CDR3 totals 15 residues. CDR3 residues: CASSLELGGQETQYF. The DNA for the CDR3 is TGTGCCAGCAGCTTAGAATTGGGCGGCCAAGAGACCCAGTACTTC.